The 29 T cell receptor beta chains below all came from one sample that was sequenced in a study of T-cell reconstitution after alpha-beta-depleted transplantation in children. Researchers prepared the TCRbeta library using unique molecular identifiers, the study reports. TCRdb re-analysed the PCR reads in MiXCR, keeping a single row per CDR3 protein. Counted here are around 600,000 distinct CDR3 sequences, 15% to 20% occurring once; the ten biggest clones make up 1.1%. The sequencing here drew on PBMCs from the stem cell graft donor, taken from the stem cell graft. These receptors originate from a human donor who donated a stem cell graft to a child with acute myeloid leukemia.

This clonotype was seen many times. V is TRBV12-3 or TRBV12-4 and J is TRBJ2-3; D gene ambiguous. The CDR3 covers 15 residues. Trimming shortened V by 3 bases and J by 2 bases, and 12 bases separated the two germline ends. DNA of the CDR3: TGTGCCAGCAGTTTGCCTTATAGTTACACAGATACGCAGTATTTT. This sequence encodes CASSLPYSYTDTQYF.

This chain uses TRBV5-1 with TRBJ2-1, with a possible D match to TRBD1 (5 bases). The CDR3 is 17 amino acids. From germline, CDR1 is SGHRS and CDR2 YFSETQ. Deletions cut 1 base from V and 1 base from J, with 15 bases between. The CDR3 sequence is CASSLTRQIVSYNEQFF. CDR3 sequence (DNA): TGCGCCAGCAGCTTGACCCGACAGATCGTATCCTACAATGAGCAGTTCTTC. Drawing the rest from reference TRBV5-1 and TRBJ2-1, the complete variable domain is KAGVTQTPRYLIKTRGQQVTLSCSPISGHRSVSWYQQTPGQGLQFLFEYFSETQRNKGNFPGRFSGRQFSNSRSEMNVSTLELGDSALYLCASSLTRQIVSYNEQFFGPGTRLTVL.

This clonotype was recorded many times. V and J are TRBV5-6 and TRBJ2-2; D might be TRBD2 (5 bases). Germline V gene lookup returns CDR1 SGHDT and CDR2 YYEEEE. V shed 5 bases and J shed 0 bases, with 8 bases lying between them. This CDR3 region has 14 residues. CDR3 bases: TGTGCCAGCAGAAAGCGGACGAACACCGGGGAGCTGTTTTTT. Translating it yields CASRKRTNTGELFF.

In this sample, this clonotype turned up a few times. The chain uses TRBV5-6 and TRBJ2-7; perhaps D is TRBD1 or TRBD2 (5 bases each). The ends were cut back, 5 bases at V and 2 bases at J, with 14 bases in the middle. This CDR3 comprises 14 residues. Germline lookup yields CDR1 SGHDT and CDR2 YYEEEE. CDR3 sequence reads: CASRGTQTPYEQYV. The DNA of the CDR3 is TGTGCCAGCAGAGGGACCCAAACCCCCTACGAGCAGTACGTC.

The chain recombines TRBV6-2 or TRBV6-3 with TRBJ1-5; 7 nucleotides line up with TRBD1. CDR3 length: 15 residues. CDR1 is MNHEY and CDR2 is SVGEGT in the germline V gene. V lost 6 bases to trimming and J lost 0 bases; unmatched junction nucleotides: 5. The chain's CDR3 is CASRDTGVSNQPQHF. The CDR3 DNA sequence: TGTGCCAGCAGGGATACAGGGGTTAGCAATCAGCCCCAGCATTTT.

V is TRBV9 and J is TRBJ2-1; D tentatively fits TRBD1 or TRBD2 (6 bases each). CDR1 is SGDLS, CDR2 YYNGEE, per germline. The CDR3 contains 15 residues. Trimming took 0 bases from V and 3 from J, leaving 10 bases between them. The CDR3 region is CASSVGGANYNEQFF. CDR3 nucleotides: TGTGCCAGCAGCGTAGGGGGGGCCAACTACAATGAGCAGTTCTTC.

This clonotype came up many times. The chain employs TRBV20-1 and TRBJ2-1, with 7 bases fitting TRBD2. The CDR3 is 14 residues long. Germline loops: CDR1 DFQATT, CDR2 SNEGSKA (reference sequence). V shed 1 base, J shed 4 bases, and the junction held 4 bases outside the gene matches. The CDR3 DNA reads TGCAGTGCTAGAGGACGGGGGGATTACAATGAGCAGTTCTTC. Its translation is CSARGRGDYNEQFF.

The chain has TRBV4-3 and TRBJ2-6; D is uncertain. The CDR3 loop spans 15 amino acids. The germline V and J ends were trimmed by 1 base and 4 bases, with 8 bases remaining between them. Per the germline V gene, CDR1 is LGHNA and CDR2 is YSLEER. CDR3 in amino acids: CASSQGNEGANVLTF. The CDR3 nucleotides are TGCGCCAGCAGCCAAGGAAACGAGGGGGCCAACGTCCTGACTTTC.

The chain links TRBV7-2 to TRBJ2-1; no definite D call. Per germline, CDR1 SGHTA and CDR2 FQGNSA. The CDR3 has 11 amino acids. Trimming pared 3 bases from V and 10 bases from J, leaving 7 bases between. CDR3 bases: TGTGCCAGCAGCTTCGATTGGGAGCAGTTCTTC. It translates to CASSFDWEQFF.

CDR3 loop: CASSQGQGATNEKLFF. The CDR3 DNA sequence: TGCGCCAGCAGCCAAGGACAGGGGGCAACTAATGAAAAACTGTTTTTT. This chain connects TRBV4-1 to TRBJ1-4; TRBD1 matches 9 bases. With 1 base clipped from V and 0 bases from J, the junction kept 0 bases outside the gene matches. The CDR3 is made up of 16 amino acids. Per the germline V gene, CDR1 is MGHRA and CDR2 is YSYEKL.

This clonotype was seen more than once but under ten times. The chain links TRBV5-1 to TRBJ2-3; 9 bases are a match to TRBD1. Germline CDR1 reads SGHRS; CDR2 reads YFSETQ. V was pared by 0 bases and J by 4 bases, with 6 bases of the junction left unmatched. The CDR3 spans 16 residues. The CDR3 sequence is CASSLEQGALADTQYF. Written as DNA, the CDR3 is TGCGCCAGCAGCTTGGAACAGGGGGCTTTGGCAGATACGCAGTATTTT.

This clonotype turned up a few times. The J gene is TRBJ1-1, the V gene TRBV28; 7 nucleotides align to TRBD1. The CDR3 covers 13 residues. Germline V gene sequence: CDR1 MDHEN, CDR2 SYDVKM. V lost 3 bases to trimming and J lost 7 bases; unmatched junction nucleotides: 5. The CDR3: CASSFTDRNEAFF. The CDR3 DNA sequence: TGTGCCAGCAGTTTCACGGACAGGAATGAAGCTTTCTTT.

This clonotype was detected ten times or more. The chain links TRBV6-1 to TRBJ2-7; D is ambiguous. V gave up 4 bases and J gave up 6 bases, with 10 bases separating them. Germline V gene sequence: CDR1 MNHNS, CDR2 SASEGT. This CDR3 region has 12 residues. The CDR3 region is CASSVGHTEQYV. CDR3 nucleotides: TGTGCCAGCAGTGTAGGCCACACCGAGCAGTACGTC.

The chain recombines TRBV5-5 with TRBJ2-5, with 10 bases lining up with TRBD2. CDR3 length equals 15 residues. Germline CDR1 SGHKS, CDR2 YYEKEE (reference sequence). The trim removed 4 bases at V and 1 base at J, leaving 4 bases unmatched. CDR3 sequence reads: CASSEWTSGQETQYF. CDR3 DNA sequence: TGTGCCAGCAGCGAGTGGACTAGCGGCCAAGAGACCCAGTACTTC.

This clonotype was seen a handful of times. The chain has TRBV12-3 or TRBV12-4 and TRBJ1-1, with a possible D match to TRBD1 (6 bases). The CDR3 contains 15 residues. The germline V and J ends were trimmed by 5 bases and 1 base, with 14 bases remaining between them. The CDR3 DNA sequence: TGTGCCAGCAGTGACGCTCAGGGGCCGAACACTGAAGCTTTCTTT. It translates to CASSDAQGPNTEAFF.

The chain has TRBV7-9 and TRBJ2-7; D may be TRBD1 (6 bases). Trimming left V 5 bases short and J 6 bases short, with 23 bases between. The CDR3 runs 16 residues. CDR1 is SEHNR and CDR2 is FQNEAQ in the germline V gene (reference sequence). The CDR3 DNA reads TGTGCCAGCAGCGCGACGGGACAACCCCATGGTGGCGAGCAGTACTTC. Its translation: CASSATGQPHGGEQYF.

This clonotype has just a few counts. The chain recombines TRBV5-1 with TRBJ2-7; 9 bases line up with TRBD1. CDR1 is SGHRS and CDR2 is YFSETQ in the germline V gene. V lost 4 bases and J lost 5; bases outside the gene matches: 10. The CDR3 covers 15 residues. The CDR3 loop is CASSIRDREVNEQYF. The CDR3 coding sequence is TGCGCCAGCAGCATCCGGGACAGGGAAGTCAACGAGCAGTACTTC.

The J gene is TRBJ2-5, the V gene TRBV20-1; 10 nucleotides agree with TRBD2. Germline trimming cut 0 bases from V and 3 bases from J; bases unmatched to any gene: 7. This CDR3 region has 16 residues. CDR1 is DFQATT and CDR2 is SNEGSKA in the germline V gene (reference sequence). The CDR3 DNA reads as TGCAGTGCTAGAGATTGGACTAGCGGACTCAAAGAGACCCAGTACTTC. This codes for CSARDWTSGLKETQYF.

This clonotype was seen more than once but under ten times. The chain recombines TRBV18 with TRBJ1-1; TRBD1 matches 9 bases. The junction had 14 bases not matched to a gene; V was cut back by 2 bases and J by 1 base. This CDR3 has 19 amino acids. CDR1 and CDR2 from the germline V gene are KGHSH and LQKENI. CDR3 DNA: TGTGCCAGCTCACCAAAAACGTGGTATGGGACAGGGTCGAACACTGAAGCTTTCTTT. Its translation: CASSPKTWYGTGSNTEAFF.

Only a few counts were recorded for this clonotype. The genes are TRBV20-1 and TRBJ2-5; possible D gene TRBD2, 5 bases. Germline-derived CDR1 and CDR2 are DFQATT and SNEGSKA (reference sequence). The CDR3 runs to 13 residues. The CDR3 sequence is CSLRTPGQETQYF. The DNA for the CDR3 is TGCAGCTTGCGGACTCCTGGCCAAGAGACCCAGTACTTC.

This clonotype appeared many times. J is TRBJ2-5 and V is TRBV20-1, with 8 nucleotides matching TRBD2. The germline CDR1 and CDR2 sequences are DFQATT and SNEGSKA (reference sequence). This CDR3 spans 13 amino acids. Unmatched junction bases numbered 5, after V lost 5 bases and J lost 3 bases. CDR3 in amino acids: CSAPPGGEETQYF. As DNA, the CDR3 is TGCAGTGCTCCTCCGGGAGGGGAAGAGACCCAGTACTTC.

Regarding this clonotype: Given a much more abundant clone one base away, this may be a read error. This chain connects TRBV7-2 to TRBJ1-2; D unclear. From germline, CDR1 is SGHTA and CDR2 FQGNSA. Trimming cost V 2 bases and J 2 bases, with 6 bases left between them. This CDR3 has 13 residues. The CDR3 DNA reads as TGTGCCAGCAGCTTAAAGGGCAACTATGGCTACACCTTC. Translated, it gives CASSLKGNYGYTF.

This clonotype appeared a few times. The chain couples TRBV13 to TRBJ2-1, with TRBD1 as a possible D gene (6 bases). V gave up 5 bases and J gave up 2 bases, with 16 bases separating them. The CDR3 has 16 amino acids. Per germline, CDR1 PRHDT and CDR2 FYEKMQ (reference sequence). CDR3 DNA sequence: TGTGCCAGCAGCGCATTGACAGGAACAGCCTACAATGAGCAGTTCTTC. Its protein is CASSALTGTAYNEQFF.

Many counts were recorded for this clonotype. The chain recombines TRBV20-1 with TRBJ2-7, with 10 nucleotides matching TRBD2. Losses at the gene ends were 4 bases for V and 2 bases for J; bases not matched to a gene: 14. The CDR3 consists of 17 residues. Germline values: CDR1 DFQATT, CDR2 SNEGSKA (reference sequence). The CDR3 spells CSANSLLAGQSPYEQYF. The CDR3 DNA reads TGCAGTGCTAATTCCTTACTAGCGGGACAGTCACCCTACGAGCAGTACTTC.

V and J are TRBV15 and TRBJ2-7; D may be TRBD1 (5 bases). The CDR3 totals 14 residues. The ends were cut back, 0 bases at V and 5 bases at J, with 11 bases in the middle. The germline V gene encodes CDR1 LNHNV and CDR2 YYDKDF (reference sequence). The CDR3 DNA reads as TGTGCCACCAGCAGAGATACGACAGCTCACGAGCAGTACTTC. Its protein is CATSRDTTAHEQYF.

This clonotype was counted between two and nine times. The chain couples TRBV6-2 or TRBV6-3 to TRBJ2-7, with D tentatively TRBD1 or TRBD2 (6 bases each). Trimming cost V 5 bases and J 2 bases, with 13 bases left between them. Germline CDR1 reads MNHEY; CDR2 reads SVGEGT. The length of the CDR3 is 14 residues. The CDR3 is CASSPPRGAYEQYF. The CDR3 nucleotides are TGTGCCAGCAGTCCCCCGAGGGGGGCCTACGAGCAGTACTTC.

This clonotype was counted once. A much bigger clone sits one base away, suggesting this may be a read error. The CDR3 sequence is CASSPRAAYGYTF. CDR3 DNA sequence: TGTGCCAGCAGTCCAAGGGCGGCATATGGCTACACCTTC. This chain links TRBV6-1 with TRBJ1-2; D ambiguous. The length of the CDR3 is 13 residues. V lost 5 bases to trimming and J lost 5 bases, with 12 bases between them. Germline values: CDR1 MNHNS, CDR2 SASEGT.

Many counts were recorded for this clonotype. This chain links TRBV6-2 or TRBV6-3 with TRBJ2-2, with TRBD2 as a possible D gene (6 bases). The CDR3 contains 16 residues. Germline CDR1 reads MNHEY; CDR2 reads SVGEGT. The V end was cut by 5 bases, the J end by 7 bases, with 20 bases between. CDR3 region: CASSPSGGKAVGELFF. CDR3 bases: TGTGCCAGCAGTCCCTCTGGAGGGAAGGCGGTCGGGGAGCTGTTTTTT.

This clonotype turned up a few times. The chain carries TRBV7-9 and TRBJ2-5; D is ambiguous. The CDR3 sequence is 13 residues long. Germline V gives CDR1 SEHNR, CDR2 FQNEAQ (reference sequence). The germline V and J ends were trimmed by 5 bases and 5 bases, with 12 bases remaining between them. The CDR3 protein is CASSPLTMETQYF. The CDR3 DNA follows: TGTGCCAGCAGCCCCCTCACTATGGAGACCCAGTACTTC.